Below are 18 T cell receptor beta chains sequenced from a single sample in a study of cutaneous CD30+ T cell lymphoproliferative disorder and hepatitis E. The data were produced by immunoSEQ multiplex PCR, yet TCRdb's version contains in-frame clones alone and is incomplete. The sample has around 7,000 clones, around 74% seen once. Input material: blood. The receptors come from a human donor with a cutaneous T cell lymphoproliferative disorder associated with hepatitis E virus.

V and J are TRBV6-4 and TRBJ2-3; D tentatively fits TRBD1 or TRBD2 (5 bases each). Germline V CDR1 and CDR2: MRHNA, SNTAGT. V was clipped by 4 bases and J by 2 bases, with 16 bases between them. This CDR3 spans 16 amino acids. The chain's CDR3 is CASSAYGDGNTDTQYF. CDR3 DNA: TGTGCCAGCAGTGCGTACGGGGACGGGAACACAGATACGCAGTATTTT.

The V call is TRBV7-9, the J call TRBJ1-6; D is ambiguous. This CDR3 comprises 18 residues. V was pared by 5 bases and J by 4 bases, with 21 bases between. From germline, CDR1 is SEHNR and CDR2 FQNEAQ (reference sequence). The CDR3 DNA follows: TGTGCCAGCAGCCTCGGGGTCCCCGGAAGCTGGTATAATTCACCCCTCCACTTT. Residues: CASSLGVPGSWYNSPLHF.

The chain has TRBV19 and TRBJ1-2; no definite D call. Trimming cost V 3 bases and J 3 bases, with 8 bases left between them. Germline lookup yields CDR1 LNHDA and CDR2 SQIVND (reference sequence). This CDR3 is 13 amino acids long. Here the CDR3 DNA reads TGTGCCAGTAGTATCGGTTTTGACTATGGCTACACCTTC. This gives the protein CASSIGFDYGYTF.

The chain joins TRBV11-2 to TRBJ1-1; D is ambiguous. The CDR3 has 15 amino acids. CDR1 and CDR2 from the germline V gene are SGHAT and FQNNGV. Trimming removed 5 bases at V and 0 bases at J, with 13 bases between. The CDR3 DNA follows: TGTGCCAGCAGCCTCTTTGGATCTATGAACACTGAAGCTTTCTTT. It specifies CASSLFGSMNTEAFF.

The chain joins TRBV10-2 to TRBJ2-7, with TRBD1 matching 7 bases. Germline assignment: CDR1 WSHSY and CDR2 SAAADI. This CDR3 spans 13 amino acids. After removal of 10 bases from V and 0 bases from J, the junction contained 6 bases not matched to a gene. The CDR3 DNA sequence: TGCGCCACCCTACGGGACAGCTCCTACGAGCAGTACTTC. This encodes CATLRDSSYEQYF.

This chain connects TRBV7-9 to TRBJ2-5; D is undetermined. The J call may be incorrect, as the DNA end agrees better with TRBJ2-7. The CDR3 sequence is 15 residues long. Germline assignment: CDR1 SEHNR and CDR2 FQNEAQ (reference sequence). CDR3: CASSPSMSLEYEQYF. CDR3 nucleotide sequence: TGTGCCAGCAGCCCCTCCATGTCCTTAGAGTACGAGCAGTACTTC.

V usage is TRBV6-6 and J usage is TRBJ2-7; D possibly corresponds to TRBD1 (5 bases). Germline loops: CDR1 MNHNY, CDR2 SVGAGI (reference sequence). V shed 0 bases and J shed 7 bases, with 13 bases lying between them. CDR3 length: 14 amino acids. DNA of the CDR3: TGTGCCAGCAGTTACTCCCAAGGGGCGCGGGAGCAGTACTTC. It translates to CASSYSQGAREQYF.

The chain couples TRBV7-2 to TRBJ2-4, with TRBD1 identical over 11 bases. J was trimmed by 1 base and V by 3 bases; bases with no gene match: 11. From germline, CDR1 is SGHTA and CDR2 FQGNSA. This CDR3 has 19 amino acids. The CDR3: CASSFRTGGGLIAKNIQYF. The CDR3 DNA is TGTGCCAGCAGCTTCCGGACAGGGGGCGGCCTTATTGCCAAAAACATTCAGTACTTC.

The chain links TRBV6-1 to TRBJ2-7; D is uncertain. This CDR3 spans 12 amino acids. The germline gives CDR1 MNHNS, CDR2 SASEGT. V shed 4 bases and J shed 0 bases, with 4 bases lying between them. In nucleotides, the CDR3 is TGTGCCAGCAGTGGTGGCTCCTACGAGCAGTACTTC. Amino acids: CASSGGSYEQYF.

The chain employs TRBV29-1 and TRBJ1-2; 7 nucleotides align to TRBD1. V dropped 6 bases and J dropped 6; count of bases not matched to a gene: 10. The CDR3 length is 13 residues. Germline lookup yields CDR1 SQVTM and CDR2 ANQGSEA. DNA for the CDR3: TGCAGCGTGAACTTAAACAGGGGCGATGGCTACACCTTC. It yields the protein CSVNLNRGDGYTF.

This clone has a single count. The V and J genes are TRBV9 and TRBJ2-5, with D tentatively TRBD1 or TRBD2 (5 bases each). CDR1 is SGDLS, CDR2 YYNGEE, per germline. Deletions cut 0 bases from V and 1 base from J, with 7 bases between. This CDR3 contains 14 residues. CDR3 region: CASSVVGGQETQYF. In DNA, the CDR3 is TGTGCCAGCAGCGTAGTTGGGGGCCAAGAGACCCAGTACTTC.

V is TRBV4-1 and J is TRBJ2-7; weak D call: TRBD2 (6 bases). The CDR3 contains 13 residues. The V gene lost 3 bases and the J gene lost 6 bases, with 12 bases spanning the gap. CDR1 and CDR2 from the germline V gene are MGHRA and YSYEKL. The CDR3 spells CASSQFREVEQYF. The CDR3 nucleotides are TGCGCCAGCAGCCAGTTCAGGGAGGTCGAGCAGTACTTC.

The chain couples TRBV11-2 to TRBJ2-7, with 8 bases matching TRBD2. CDR1 and CDR2 (germline): SGHAT, FQNNGV. The V gene end was trimmed by 4 bases and the J gene end by 0 bases; junction bases not matched to a gene: 11. This CDR3 has 17 residues. The CDR3 bases are TGTGCCAGCAGCTCTTCCCAGGTAGCGGGGCTCTCCTACGAGCAGTACTTC. Translated: CASSSSQVAGLSYEQYF.

The genes are TRBV5-4 and TRBJ2-7; D is ambiguous. V shed 5 bases and J shed 3 bases, with 12 bases lying between them. The length of the CDR3 is 13 residues. Looked up from germline, CDR1 is SGHNT and CDR2 is YYREEE (reference sequence). This CDR3 is CASSRRIDYEQYF. The DNA of the CDR3 is TGTGCCAGCAGTCGGCGGATTGACTACGAGCAGTACTTC.

This chain links TRBV2 with TRBJ2-7; TRBD1 matches at 8 bases. CDR1 SNHLY and CDR2 FYNNEI come from the germline V gene. The ends lost 5 bases at V and 5 bases at J; junction bases unmatched: 5. The CDR3 spans 13 residues. This CDR3 is CASSRWTGNEQYF. The CDR3 coding sequence is TGTGCCAGCAGTCGATGGACAGGGAACGAGCAGTACTTC.

V gene TRBV19 combines with J gene TRBJ2-3, with 7 bases aligning to TRBD2. After removal of 3 bases from V and 3 bases from J, the junction contained 9 bases not matched to a gene. This CDR3 has 16 residues. Per germline, CDR1 LNHDA and CDR2 SQIVND (reference sequence). The CDR3 DNA is TGTGCCAGTAGTATCGGTGAAGCGGGGCGGACAGATACGCAGTATTTT. It yields the protein CASSIGEAGRTDTQYF.

This clone appeared once. The CDR3 loop is CASSLDRALRNQPQHF. CDR3 sequence (DNA): TGTGCCAGCAGTTTAGACAGGGCCCTTCGGAATCAGCCCCAGCATTTT. The genes are TRBV2 and TRBJ1-5; 7 nucleotides match TRBD1. The CDR3 has 16 residues. Per the germline V gene, CDR1 is SNHLY and CDR2 is FYNNEI. With 5 bases clipped from V and 4 bases from J, the junction kept 11 bases outside the gene matches.

This clone was found a few times. The chain carries TRBV27 and TRBJ2-7, with D possibly TRBD1 on 6 matching bases. The germline V gene encodes CDR1 MNHEY and CDR2 SMNVEV (reference sequence). Trimming removed 2 bases from V and 4 bases from J, with 12 bases in between. CDR3 size: 14 residues. The DNA for the CDR3 is TGTGCCAGCAGTTTAGGGCCCACAGGGTACGAGCAGTACTTC. Translated, it gives CASSLGPTGYEQYF.